Listed here are 17 T cell receptor beta chains from one sample, sequenced in a study of blood T cells in healthy people across ages. Alongside a J-beta primer mix, a sample-barcoded 5' primer served in a second PCR lasting roughly 6 to 11 cycles. One entry per CDR3 protein results from TCRdb running MiXCR on the 5' RACE reads. This sample yields 1.5 million to 2 million distinct CDR3 sequences, of which roughly 50% are seen a single time; over 2% belongs to the top ten. Sequenced sample: blood. All receptors come from a woman between 40 and 50 years old in good health.

The chain links TRBV4-2 to TRBJ2-4, with 12 bases aligning to TRBD2. With V trimmed by 2 bases and J by 2 bases, 4 bases remained unmatched. The CDR3 has 17 amino acids. Germline CDR1 reads LGHNA; CDR2 reads YNFKEQ. CDR3 in DNA: TGTGCCAGCAGCCAACTAGCGGGGGGGGTACCCAAAAACATTCAGTACTTC. It encodes CASSQLAGGVPKNIQYF.

The sample holds many counts of this clonotype. J is TRBJ2-3 and V is TRBV7-2; 8 nucleotides line up with TRBD1. CDR1 SGHTA and CDR2 FQGNSA come from the germline V gene. The junction had 10 bases not matched to a gene; V was cut back by 8 bases and J by 3 bases. This CDR3 contains 15 residues. Here the CDR3 DNA reads TGTGCCAGCGGCGGACAGGGAGGATCAACAGATACGCAGTATTTT. It is translated as CASGGQGGSTDTQYF.

This clonotype has just a few counts. V usage is TRBV6-5 and J usage is TRBJ2-5; 8 bases line up with TRBD2. The trim removed 1 base at V and 2 bases at J, leaving 6 bases unmatched. CDR1 and CDR2 from the germline V gene are MNHEY and SVGAGI. The CDR3 is made up of 16 amino acids. CDR3 region: CASSYFTGGPQETQYF. The DNA for the CDR3 is TGTGCCAGCAGTTACTTCACGGGGGGGCCTCAAGAGACCCAGTACTTC.

V usage is TRBV28 and J usage is TRBJ2-3; 8 bases map to TRBD1. Germline assignment: CDR1 MDHEN and CDR2 SYDVKM. This CDR3 spans 15 amino acids. Trimming at V came to 6 bases and at J to 5 bases, leaving 10 bases not matched to a gene. The CDR3 region has the DNA TGTGCCAGCAGGACCCTGGACAGGGTGGGAGATACGCAGTATTTT. It yields the protein CASRTLDRVGDTQYF.

The genes are TRBV5-1 and TRBJ1-2; 11 nucleotides match TRBD1. This CDR3 spans 14 amino acids. The V gene end was trimmed by 1 base and the J gene end by 6 bases; junction bases not matched to a gene: 2. Germline V lookup: CDR1 SGHRS, CDR2 YFSETQ. As DNA, the CDR3 is TGCGCCAGCAGCTTGCTGGGACAGGGGGATGGCTACACCTTC. Translating it yields CASSLLGQGDGYTF.

This clonotype has more than one count but fewer than ten. The V call is TRBV6-2 or TRBV6-3, the J call TRBJ2-1; no clear D. The CDR3 is 14 residues long. Deletions cut 5 bases from V and 5 bases from J, with 13 bases between. The germline gives CDR1 MNHEY, CDR2 SVGEGT. Written as DNA, the CDR3 is TGTGCCAGCAGTGGGCATCAGCCTAACAATGAGCAGTTCTTC. Encoded protein: CASSGHQPNNEQFF.

This clonotype was observed a handful of times. This chain joins TRBV27 and TRBJ2-5, with a weak D call TRBD1 (5 bases). The CDR3 length is 14 residues. Looked up from germline, CDR1 is MNHEY and CDR2 is SMNVEV (reference sequence). Trimming shortened V by 2 bases and J by 5 bases, and 12 bases separated the two germline ends. The CDR3 DNA reads as TGTGCCAGCAGTTTAGATGGGGCCTCCGAGACCCAGTACTTC. Translating it yields CASSLDGASETQYF.

The chain combines TRBV9 with TRBJ2-7; D is ambiguous. The CDR3 totals 14 residues. CDR1 SGDLS and CDR2 YYNGEE come from the germline V gene. Between the trimmed V and J ends, which lost 0 bases and 6 bases, there was a span of 13 bases. This CDR3 reads CASSVEPGTPEQYF. The CDR3 bases are TGTGCCAGCAGCGTAGAGCCGGGCACCCCCGAGCAGTACTTC.

The V call is TRBV14, the J call TRBJ2-1; 9 bases map to TRBD2. The CDR3 is 15 residues long. V shed 4 bases and J 7 bases; nucleotides not matched to a gene: 8. Germline CDR1 and CDR2: SGHDN and FVKESK. The CDR3 region is CASSPAGLALNEQFF. CDR3 in DNA: TGTGCCAGCAGCCCGGCGGGACTAGCCCTTAATGAGCAGTTCTTC.

DNA of the CDR3: TGTGCCAGCAGGGACAGGGGCGGGACTCAGCCCCAGCATTTT. Residues: CASRDRGGTQPQHF. This chain uses TRBV6-5 with TRBJ1-5; 9 bases align to TRBD1. The CDR3 has 14 residues. V gave up 6 bases and J gave up 6 bases; unmatched junction bases: 6. The germline CDR1 and CDR2 sequences are MNHEY and SVGAGI.

About this clonotype: At one of its ends the junction is not consistent with the germline gene, which may arise from a read error. The chain joins TRBV10-3 to TRBJ1-5; D gene ambiguous. The CDR3 spans 13 residues. Germline V gene lookup returns CDR1 ENHRY and CDR2 SYGVKD. The CDR3 loop reads CASSASNNQPQHF. CDR3 coding DNA: TGTGCCAGCAGTGCCAGTAACAATCAGCCCCAGCATTTT.

The V gene is TRBV6-2 or TRBV6-3, the J gene TRBJ1-5; possibly TRBD1 for D (5 bases). Germline CDR1 MNHEY, CDR2 SVGEGT. V was trimmed by 7 bases and J by 5 bases, leaving 18 bases between them. CDR3 length equals 15 residues. CDR3 DNA sequence: TGTGCCAGCAAAATAGCGGTGGTACAGGATCAGCCCCAGCATTTT. It yields the protein CASKIAVVQDQPQHF.

This chain connects TRBV3-1 to TRBJ2-1, with no clear D. The germline CDR1 and CDR2 sequences are LGHDT and YNNKEL (reference sequence). The ends were cut back, 4 bases at V and 4 bases at J, with 11 bases in the middle. There are 14 residues in the CDR3. The CDR3 nucleotides read TGTGCCAGCAGCCCGATGGTCAGTTACAATGAGCAGTTCTTC. It codes for CASSPMVSYNEQFF.

Ten or more counts support this clonotype. The V call is TRBV7-2, the J call TRBJ1-1; D perhaps matches TRBD1 (5 bases). The CDR3 consists of 13 residues. Germline-derived CDR1 and CDR2 are SGHTA and FQGNSA. Trimming shortened V by 3 bases and J by 6 bases, and 11 bases separated the two germline ends. The CDR3 DNA reads TGTGCCAGCAGCTTTGCAGGGAGTCCTGAAGCTTTCTTT. Protein: CASSFAGSPEAFF. The full variable domain, completed using reference TRBV7-2 and TRBJ1-1, is GAGVSQSPSNKVTEKGKDVELRCDPISGHTALYWYRQSLGQGLEFLIYFQGNSAPDKSGLPSDRFSAERTGGSVSTLTIQRTQQEDSAVYLCASSFAGSPEAFFGQGTRLTVV.

This chain uses TRBV6-1 with TRBJ2-7; perhaps TRBD2 as D (5 bases). The CDR3 contains 17 residues. The germline V and J ends were trimmed by 5 bases and 6 bases, with 26 bases remaining between them. Germline-derived CDR1 and CDR2 are MNHNS and SASEGT. CDR3 in DNA: TGTGCCAGCAGTCGTTTTCCTGGGAGAGAACGGCTGGCCGAGCAGTACTTC. This sequence encodes CASSRFPGRERLAEQYF.

This clonotype has more than one count but fewer than ten. This chain links TRBV18 with TRBJ2-7, with D uncertain. The J call may be in error: the DNA end matches TRBJ2-4 better. The length of the CDR3 is 15 residues. CDR1 and CDR2 (germline): KGHSH, LQKENI. This CDR3 is CASSPPLGQWNIQYF. As DNA, the CDR3 is TGTGCCAGCTCACCACCGTTAGGGCAGTGGAACATTCAGTACTTC.

The J gene is TRBJ2-5, the V gene TRBV9; D is possibly TRBD1 (6 bases). The closer fit of TRBJ2-7 to the DNA end suggests the J call may be wrong. The CDR3 is 14 residues long. The germline V gene encodes CDR1 SGDLS and CDR2 YYNGEE. The CDR3 reads CAGYQGNSAYEQYF. Here the CDR3 DNA reads TGTGCCGGCTATCAGGGGAACTCCGCCTACGAGCAGTACTTC.